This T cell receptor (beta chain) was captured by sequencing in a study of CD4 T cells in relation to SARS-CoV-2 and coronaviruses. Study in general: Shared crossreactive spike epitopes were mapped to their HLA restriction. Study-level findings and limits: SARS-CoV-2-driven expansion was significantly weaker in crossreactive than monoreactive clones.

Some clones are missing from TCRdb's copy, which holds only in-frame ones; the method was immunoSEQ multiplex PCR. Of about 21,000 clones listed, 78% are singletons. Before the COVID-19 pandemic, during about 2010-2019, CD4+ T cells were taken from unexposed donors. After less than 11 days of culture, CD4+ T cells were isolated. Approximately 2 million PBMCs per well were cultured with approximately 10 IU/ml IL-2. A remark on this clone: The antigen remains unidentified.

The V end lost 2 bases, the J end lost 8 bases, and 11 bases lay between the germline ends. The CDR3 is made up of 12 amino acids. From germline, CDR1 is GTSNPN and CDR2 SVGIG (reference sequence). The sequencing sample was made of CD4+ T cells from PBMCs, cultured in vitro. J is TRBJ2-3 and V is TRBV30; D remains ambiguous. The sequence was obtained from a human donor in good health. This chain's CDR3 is CAWSTPLGTQYF. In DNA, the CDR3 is TGTGCCTGGAGTACTCCCCTCGGTACGCAGTATTTT.